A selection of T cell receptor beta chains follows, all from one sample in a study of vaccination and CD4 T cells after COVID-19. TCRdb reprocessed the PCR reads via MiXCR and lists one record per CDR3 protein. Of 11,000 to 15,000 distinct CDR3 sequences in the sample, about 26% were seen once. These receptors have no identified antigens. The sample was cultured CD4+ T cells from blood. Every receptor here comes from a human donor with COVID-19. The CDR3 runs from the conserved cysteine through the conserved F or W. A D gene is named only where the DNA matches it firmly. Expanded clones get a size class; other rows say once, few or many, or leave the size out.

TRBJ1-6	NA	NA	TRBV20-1	CSAGVEKYNSPLHF	TGCAGTGCGGGGGTAGAGAAATATAATTCACCCCTCCACTTT
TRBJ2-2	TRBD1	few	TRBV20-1	CSARTGGHETGELFF	TGCAGTGCTAGAACAGGGGGCCACGAAACCGGGGAGCTGTTTTTT
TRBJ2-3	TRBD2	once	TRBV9	CASNIRTSGATDTQYF	TGTGCCAGCAACATCCGGACTAGCGGGGCCACAGATACGCAGTATTTT
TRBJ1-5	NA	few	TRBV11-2	CASSLTGNNQPQHF	TGTGCCAGCAGCTTAACAGGGAACAATCAGCCCCAGCATTTT
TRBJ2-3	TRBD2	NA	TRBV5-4	CASSLELAVSTDTQYF	TGTGCCAGCAGCTTGGAACTAGCGGTGAGCACAGATACGCAGTATTTT
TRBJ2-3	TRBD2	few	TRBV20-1	CSAQRRGGSSTDTQYF	TGCAGTGCCCAACGGCGCGGGGGGTCTAGCACAGATACGCAGTATTTT
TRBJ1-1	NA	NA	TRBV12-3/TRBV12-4	CASSFARRMNTEAFF	TGTGCCAGCAGTTTCGCCCGTAGAATGAACACTGAAGCTTTCTTT
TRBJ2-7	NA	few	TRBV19	CASSLEGGYEQYF	TGTGCCAGTAGTCTGGAGGGCGGCTACGAGCAGTACTTC
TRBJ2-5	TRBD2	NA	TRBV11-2	CASALGTSGGETQYF	TGTGCCAGCGCTCTTGGGACTAGCGGCGGGGAGACCCAGTACTTC
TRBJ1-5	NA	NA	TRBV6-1	CASSPRENQPQHF	TGTGCCAGCAGCCCCCGCGAAAATCAGCCCCAGCATTTT
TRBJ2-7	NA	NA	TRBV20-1	CSASGGPSYEQYF	TGCAGTGCTAGCGGGGGCCCCTCCTACGAGCAGTACTTC
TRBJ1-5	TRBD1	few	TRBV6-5	CASSLQGANQPQHF	TGTGCCAGCAGTTTACAGGGGGCAAATCAGCCCCAGCATTTT
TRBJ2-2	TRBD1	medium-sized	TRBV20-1	CSARDRGLNTGELFF	TGCAGTGCTAGGGACAGGGGACTGAACACCGGGGAGCTGTTTTTT
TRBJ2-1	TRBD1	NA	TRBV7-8	CASSFHRGPNEQFF	TGTGCCAGCAGCTTCCACAGGGGGCCCAATGAGCAGTTCTTC
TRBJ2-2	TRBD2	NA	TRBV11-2	CASSLGSGGGTGELFF	TGTGCCAGCAGCTTGGGATCTGGGGGGGGGACCGGGGAGCTGTTTTTT
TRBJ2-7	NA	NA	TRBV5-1	CARDSPTYEQYF	TGCGCCAGGGACAGTCCCACCTACGAGCAGTACTTC
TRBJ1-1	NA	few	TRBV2	CASISDRMNTEAFF	TGTGCCAGCATTTCGGACAGAATGAACACTGAAGCTTTCTTT
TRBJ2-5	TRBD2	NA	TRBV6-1	CATVAGGPQETQYF	TGTGCCACGGTAGCGGGGGGGCCTCAAGAGACCCAGTACTTC
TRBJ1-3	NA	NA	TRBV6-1	CASSLGTSGNTIYF	TGTGCCAGCAGCTTGGGGACCTCTGGAAACACCATATATTTT
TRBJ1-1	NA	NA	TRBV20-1	CSATPSELYPEAFF	TGCAGTGCTACCCCCTCGGAGTTGTACCCTGAAGCTTTCTTT
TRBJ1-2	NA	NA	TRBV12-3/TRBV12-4	CASSLEAREGSGYTF	TGTGCCAGCAGTTTAGAGGCCAGGGAAGGTAGTGGCTACACCTTC
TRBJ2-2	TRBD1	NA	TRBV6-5	CASSYKRTGETGELFF	TGTGCCAGCAGTTACAAGAGGACAGGAGAAACCGGGGAGCTGTTTTTT
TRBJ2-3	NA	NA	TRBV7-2	CASSLEGRKSTDTQYF	TGTGCCAGCAGCTTAGAGGGCAGGAAGAGCACAGATACGCAGTATTTT
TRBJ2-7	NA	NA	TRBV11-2	CASSTSGTAVGYEQYF	NA
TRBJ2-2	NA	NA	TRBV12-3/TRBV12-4	CASSPHSGDNTGELFF	TGTGCCAGCAGTCCCCATTCCGGGGATAACACCGGGGAGCTGTTTTTT
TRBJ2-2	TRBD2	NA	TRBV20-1	CSASRLAGGAGELFF	TGCAGTGCTAGCAGACTAGCGGGGGGGGCCGGGGAGCTGTTTTTT
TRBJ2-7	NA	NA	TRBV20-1	CSGEGRTSSYEQYF	TGCAGTGGAGAGGGTAGGACCAGCTCCTACGAGCAGTACTTC
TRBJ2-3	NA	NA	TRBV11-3	CASSHSGTNTDTQYF	TGTGCCAGCAGCCACTCAGGAACGAACACAGATACGCAGTATTTT
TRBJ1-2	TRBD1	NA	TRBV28	CASRLPTGSYGYTF	TGTGCCAGCAGGCTACCGACAGGGTCCTATGGCTACACCTTC
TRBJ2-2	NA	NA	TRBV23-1	CASNTGRRNTGELFF	TGCGCCAGCAACACTGGGAGGAGGAACACCGGGGAGCTGTTTTTT
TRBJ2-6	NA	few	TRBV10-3	CAISEGGANVLTF	TGTGCCATCAGTGAGGGTGGGGCCAACGTCCTGACTTTC
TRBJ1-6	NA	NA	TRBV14	CASSQEVRAPSPLHF	TGTGCCAGCAGCCAAGAAGTCCGTGCCCCATCACCCCTCCACTTT
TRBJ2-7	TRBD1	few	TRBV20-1	CSARVLTGTGVVVGSYEQYF	TGCAGTGCTAGAGTTCTCACCGGGACAGGGGTGGTAGTAGGCTCCTACGAGCAGTACTTC
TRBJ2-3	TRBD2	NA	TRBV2	CASSEEVSPGTRGTDTQYF	TGTGCCAGCAGTGAAGAGGTATCCCCCGGGACTAGGGGGACAGATACGCAGTATTTT
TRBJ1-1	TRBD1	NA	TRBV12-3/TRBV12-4	CASSLQARGYVAFF	TGTGCCAGCAGTTTACAGGCCAGGGGGTATGTGGCTTTCTTT
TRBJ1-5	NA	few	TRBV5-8	CASSLYGNQPQHF	TGTGCCAGCAGCTTGTACGGCAATCAGCCCCAGCATTTT
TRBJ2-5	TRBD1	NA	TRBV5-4	CASSLGGTGRGKETQYF	TGTGCCAGCAGCTTGGGGGGGACAGGGCGGGGAAAAGAGACCCAGTACTTC
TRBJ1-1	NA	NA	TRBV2	CASSDSTSHRRSLNTEAFF	TGTGCCAGCAGTGACTCGACTTCGCATCGTAGGTCGTTGAACACTGAAGCTTTCTTT
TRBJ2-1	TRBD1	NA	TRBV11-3	CASSFGTGFGEIHNEQFF	TGTGCCAGCAGCTTCGGGACAGGGTTCGGGGAAATCCACAATGAGCAGTTCTTC
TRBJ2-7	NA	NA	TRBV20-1	CSATLTGNEQYF	TGCAGTGCTACTCTAACAGGGAACGAGCAGTACTTC
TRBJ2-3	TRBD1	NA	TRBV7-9	CASRLPGTATDTQYF	TGTGCCAGCAGGTTACCCGGGACAGCCACAGATACGCAGTATTTT
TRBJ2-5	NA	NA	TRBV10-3	CAISWTGETQYF	TGTGCCATCAGCTGGACGGGGGAGACCCAGTACTTC
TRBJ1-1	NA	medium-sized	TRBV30	CAWSPPGFGVSYTEAFF	TGTGCCTGGAGTCCTCCGGGTTTCGGGGTATCGTACACTGAAGCTTTCTTT
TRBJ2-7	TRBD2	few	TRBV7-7	CASSPSGTSYEQYF	TGTGCTAGCAGCCCTAGCGGGACCTCCTACGAGCAGTACTTC
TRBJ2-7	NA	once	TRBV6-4	CASSEGWGRKGYEQYF	TGTGCCAGCAGTGAAGGTTGGGGGCGTAAGGGTTACGAGCAGTACTTC
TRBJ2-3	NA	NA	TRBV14	CASSQEGRKTDTQYF	TGTGCCAGCAGCCAAGAGGGACGAAAGACCGATACGCAGTATTTT
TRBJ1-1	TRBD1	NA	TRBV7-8	CASSLAQGAVEAFF	TGTGCCAGCAGCTTAGCACAGGGGGCGGTTGAAGCTTTCTTT
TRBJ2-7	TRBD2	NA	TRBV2	CASCAGGFDEQYF	TGTGCCAGTTGTGCGGGGGGTTTCGACGAGCAGTACTTC
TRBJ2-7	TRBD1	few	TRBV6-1	CASSDRGPNSYEQYF	TGTGCCAGCAGTGACAGGGGGCCCAACTCCTACGAGCAGTACTTC
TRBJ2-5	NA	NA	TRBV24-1	CATSDLDETQYF	TGTGCCACCAGTGATTTGGATGAGACCCAGTACTTC
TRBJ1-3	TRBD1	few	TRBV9	CASSVDRGHTIYF	TGTGCCAGCAGCGTAGACAGGGGGCACACCATATATTTT
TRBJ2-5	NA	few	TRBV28	CASSPGQQETQYF	TGTGCCAGCAGCCCCGGACAGCAAGAGACCCAGTACTTC
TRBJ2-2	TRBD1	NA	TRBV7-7	CASSRDRGSLGELFF	TGTGCTAGCAGCAGGGACAGGGGCTCGTTGGGGGAGCTGTTTTTT
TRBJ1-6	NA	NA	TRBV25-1	CASSASGSSPLHF	TGTGCCAGCAGTGCGTCAGGGAGCTCACCCCTCCACTTT
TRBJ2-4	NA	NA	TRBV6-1	CASSETGQTGIQYF	TGTGCCAGCAGTGAAACCGGACAAACTGGCATTCAGTACTTC